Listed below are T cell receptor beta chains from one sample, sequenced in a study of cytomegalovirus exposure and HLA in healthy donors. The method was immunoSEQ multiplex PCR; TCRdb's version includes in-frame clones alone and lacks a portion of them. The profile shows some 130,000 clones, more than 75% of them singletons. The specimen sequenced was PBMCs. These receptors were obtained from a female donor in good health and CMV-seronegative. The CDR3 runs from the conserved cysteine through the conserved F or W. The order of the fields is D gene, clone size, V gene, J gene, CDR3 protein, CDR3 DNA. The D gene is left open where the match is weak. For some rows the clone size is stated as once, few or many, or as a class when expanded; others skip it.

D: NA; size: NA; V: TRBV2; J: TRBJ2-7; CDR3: CASSEGGAYEQYF; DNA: TGTGCCAGCAGTGAGGGGGGAGCCTACGAGCAGTACTTC
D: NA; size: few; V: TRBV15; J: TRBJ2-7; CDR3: CATSTGGGFHEQYF; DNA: TGTGCCACCAGCACGGGCGGGGGCTTCCACGAGCAGTACTTC
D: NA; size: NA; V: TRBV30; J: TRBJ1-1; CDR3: CALTAMNTEAFF; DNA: TGTGCCTTGACAGCTATGAACACTGAAGCTTTCTTT
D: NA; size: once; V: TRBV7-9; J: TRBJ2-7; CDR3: CASSHPGTTPYEQYF; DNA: TGTGCCAGCAGCCACCCGGGGACAACCCCCTACGAGCAGTACTTC
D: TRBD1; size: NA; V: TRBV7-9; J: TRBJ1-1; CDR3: CASSGQGKEGTEAFF; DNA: TGTGCCAGCAGCGGACAGGGGAAAGAAGGCACTGAAGCTTTCTTT
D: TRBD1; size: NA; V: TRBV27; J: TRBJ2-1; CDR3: CASSSRWTGAGNEQFF; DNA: TGTGCCAGCAGTTCGAGATGGACAGGGGCAGGCAATGAGCAGTTCTTC
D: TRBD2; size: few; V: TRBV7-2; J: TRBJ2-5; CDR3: CASSFAGLQREGETQYF; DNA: TGTGCCAGCAGCTTCGCCGGGCTACAGCGGGAGGGGGAGACCCAGTACTTC
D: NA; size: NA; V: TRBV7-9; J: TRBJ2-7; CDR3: CFFKQKAAYEQYF; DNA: TGTTTTTTCAAGCAGAAGGCGGCATACGAGCAGTACTTC
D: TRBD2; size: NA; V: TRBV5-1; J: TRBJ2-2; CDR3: CASERGGNTGELFF; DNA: TGCGCCAGCGAGCGGGGGGGAAACACCGGGGAGCTGTTTTTT
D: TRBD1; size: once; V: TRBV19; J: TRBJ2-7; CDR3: CATRDRGHYEQYF; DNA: TGTGCCACCCGGGACAGGGGGCACTACGAGCAGTACTTC
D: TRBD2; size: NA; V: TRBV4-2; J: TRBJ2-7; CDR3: CASSQPLAGGTLDEQYF; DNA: TGTGCCAGCAGCCAACCTCTAGCGGGAGGGACGCTCGACGAGCAGTACTTC
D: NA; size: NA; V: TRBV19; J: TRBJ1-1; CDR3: CASSIQTGNTEAFF; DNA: TGTGCCAGTAGTATCCAGACAGGGAACACTGAAGCTTTCTTT
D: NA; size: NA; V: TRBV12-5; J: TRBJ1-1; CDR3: CASAVTGEAFF; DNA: TGTGCTAGTGCCGTGACAGGTGAAGCTTTCTTT
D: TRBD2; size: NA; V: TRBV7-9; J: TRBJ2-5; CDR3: CASRSIAGVGPETQYF; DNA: TGTGCCAGCAGATCAATAGCGGGGGTCGGCCCAGAGACCCAGTACTTC
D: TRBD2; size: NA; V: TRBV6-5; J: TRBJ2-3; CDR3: CASSYSGGGTQYF; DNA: TGTGCCAGCAGTTACTCTGGGGGGGGGACGCAGTATTTT
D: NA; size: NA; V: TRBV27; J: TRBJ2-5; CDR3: CASSQWTELRETQYF; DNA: TGTGCCAGCAGTCAGTGGACAGAACTACGGGAGACCCAGTACTTC
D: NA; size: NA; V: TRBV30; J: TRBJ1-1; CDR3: CAWSVPGMNTEAFF; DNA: TGTGCCTGGAGTGTACCCGGGATGAACACTGAAGCTTTCTTT
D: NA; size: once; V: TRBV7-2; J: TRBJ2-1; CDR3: CASSLVGPRDEQFF; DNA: TGTGCCAGCAGCTTAGTTGGCCCTCGGGATGAGCAGTTCTTC
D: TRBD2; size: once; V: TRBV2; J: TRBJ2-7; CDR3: CASSEEAGPLGEQYF; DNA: TGTGCCAGCAGCGAAGAAGCGGGGCCTCTGGGCGAGCAGTACTTC
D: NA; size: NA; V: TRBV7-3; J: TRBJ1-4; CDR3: CASSLIKERQRDEKLFF; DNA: TGTGCCAGCAGCTTAATAAAGGAGAGGCAGAGGGATGAAAAACTGTTTTTT
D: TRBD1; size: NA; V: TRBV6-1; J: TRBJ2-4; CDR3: CASSEVLKGAAKNIQYF; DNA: TGTGCCAGCAGTGAAGTTTTGAAGGGGGCGGCCAAAAACATTCAGTACTTC
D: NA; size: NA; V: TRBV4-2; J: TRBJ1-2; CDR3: CASSQQPKGSGSYTF; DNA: TGTGCCAGCAGCCAACAACCCAAGGGGTCGGGTAGCTACACCTTC
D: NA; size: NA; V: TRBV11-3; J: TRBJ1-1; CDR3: CASSLRQSGAEAFF; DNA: TGTGCCAGCAGCCTTAGACAGTCAGGGGCTGAAGCTTTCTTT
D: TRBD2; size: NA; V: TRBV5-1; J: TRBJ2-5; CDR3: CASSFTSGGETQYF; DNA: TGCGCCAGCAGCTTCACTAGCGGGGGAGAGACCCAGTACTTC
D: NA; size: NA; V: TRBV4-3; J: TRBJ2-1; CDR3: CASSQTRRGFDEQFF; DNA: TGCGCCAGCAGCCAAACCAGGAGGGGTTTCGATGAGCAGTTCTTC
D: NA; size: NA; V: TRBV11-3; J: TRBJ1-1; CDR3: CASSLQGNTEAFF; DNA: TGTGCCAGCAGCCTACAGGGGAACACTGAAGCTTTCTTT
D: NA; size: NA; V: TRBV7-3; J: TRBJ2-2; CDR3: CASSLRAGGGELFF; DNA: TGTGCCAGCAGCCTCCGGGCTGGAGGCGGGGAGCTGTTTTTT
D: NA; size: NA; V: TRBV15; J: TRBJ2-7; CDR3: CATSPRRVDEQYF; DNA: TGTGCCACCAGCCCCCGCAGGGTCGACGAGCAGTACTTC
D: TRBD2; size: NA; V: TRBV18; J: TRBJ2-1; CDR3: CASSPTSSGGAIGNEQFF; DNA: TGTGCCAGCTCACCAACATCTAGCGGGGGGGCCATAGGAAATGAGCAGTTCTTC
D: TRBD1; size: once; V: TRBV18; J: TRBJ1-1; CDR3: CASSPGTGTRNTEAFF; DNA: TGTGCCAGCTCACCTGGGACAGGTACTCGGAACACTGAAGCTTTCTTT
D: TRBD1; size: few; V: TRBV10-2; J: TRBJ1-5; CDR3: CASRQGDQPQHF; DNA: TGCGCCAGCCGACAGGGAGATCAGCCCCAGCATTTT
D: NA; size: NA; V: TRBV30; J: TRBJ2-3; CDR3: CAWSVGGLGTDTQYF; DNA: TGTGCCTGGAGTGTCGGGGGTCTCGGGACGGATACGCAGTATTTT
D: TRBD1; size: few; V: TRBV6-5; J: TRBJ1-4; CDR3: CASRTGRDEKLFF; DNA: TGTGCCAGCCGGACAGGAAGAGATGAAAAACTGTTTTTT
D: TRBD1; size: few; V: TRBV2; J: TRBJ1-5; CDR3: CARSGGQGNQPQHF; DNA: TGTGCCAGGTCGGGGGGACAGGGAAATCAGCCCCAGCATTTT
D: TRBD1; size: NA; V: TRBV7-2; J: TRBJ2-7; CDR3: CASSFQGDSYEQYF; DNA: TGTGCCAGCAGCTTTCAGGGGGACTCCTACGAGCAGTACTTC
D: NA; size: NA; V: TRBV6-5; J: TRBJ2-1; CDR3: CASSRDSTNEQFF; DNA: TGTGCCAGCAGTCGGGACTCAACCAATGAGCAGTTCTTC
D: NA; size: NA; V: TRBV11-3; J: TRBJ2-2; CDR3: CASSFGVVNTGELFF; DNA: TGTGCCAGCAGCTTCGGGGTAGTGAACACCGGGGAGCTGTTTTTT
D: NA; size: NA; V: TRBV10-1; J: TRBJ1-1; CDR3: CASSEWEGRNTEAFF; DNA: TGCGCCAGCAGTGAATGGGAGGGGCGGAACACTGAAGCTTTCTTT
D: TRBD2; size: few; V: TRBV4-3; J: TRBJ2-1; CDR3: CASRKTGTSSYNEQFF; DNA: TGCGCCAGCAGAAAAACCGGGACTAGCTCCTACAATGAGCAGTTCTTC
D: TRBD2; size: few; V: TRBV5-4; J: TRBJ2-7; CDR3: CASSWGLAAQEEQYF; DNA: TGTGCCAGCAGCTGGGGACTAGCGGCGCAGGAGGAGCAGTACTTC
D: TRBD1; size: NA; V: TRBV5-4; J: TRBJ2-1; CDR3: CASSLGQGYLDEQFF; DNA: TGTGCCAGCAGCTTGGGACAGGGATACCTTGATGAGCAGTTCTTC
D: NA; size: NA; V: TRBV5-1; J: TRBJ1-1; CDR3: CASGLGHRSTNTEAFF; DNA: TGCGCCAGCGGCCTGGGACACCGATCCACGAACACTGAAGCTTTCTTT
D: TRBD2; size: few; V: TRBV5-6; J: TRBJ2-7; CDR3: CASSSPLADLSYEQYF; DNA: TGTGCCAGCAGCTCTCCACTAGCGGACCTTTCCTACGAGCAGTACTTC
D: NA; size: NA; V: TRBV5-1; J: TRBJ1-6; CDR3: CASRERSPLHF; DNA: TGCGCCAGCAGGGAGAGGTCACCCCTCCACTTT
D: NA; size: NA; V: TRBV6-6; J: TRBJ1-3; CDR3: CASRAGNTIYF; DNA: TGTGCCAGCAGGGCAGGAAACACCATATATTTT
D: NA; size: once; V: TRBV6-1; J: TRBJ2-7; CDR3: CASSRRASYEQYF; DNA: TGTGCCAGCAGTCGCAGGGCCTCCTACGAGCAGTACTTC
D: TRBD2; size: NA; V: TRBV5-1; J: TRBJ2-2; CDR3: CASSLASGDTGELFF; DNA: TGCGCCAGCAGCTTGGCTAGCGGGGACACCGGGGAGCTGTTTTTT
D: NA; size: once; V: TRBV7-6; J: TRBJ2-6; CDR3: CASSFGGAGANVLTF; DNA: TGTGCCAGCAGCTTCGGAGGGGCTGGGGCCAACGTCCTGACTTTC
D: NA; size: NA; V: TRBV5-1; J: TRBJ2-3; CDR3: CASGGTQPTDTQYF; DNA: TGCGCCAGCGGTGGCACACAACCCACAGATACGCAGTATTTT
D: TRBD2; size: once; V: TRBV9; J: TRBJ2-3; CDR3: CASRKRGGTDTQYF; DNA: TGTGCCAGCAGAAAGCGGGGGGGGACAGATACGCAGTATTTT
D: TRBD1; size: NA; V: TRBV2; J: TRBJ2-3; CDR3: CASRSEGAADTQYF; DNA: TGTGCCAGCAGGAGTGAGGGGGCGGCAGATACGCAGTATTTT
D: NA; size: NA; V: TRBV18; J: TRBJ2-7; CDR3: CASSPSLTYEQYF; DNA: TGTGCCAGCTCACCCTCACTTACCTACGAGCAGTACTTC